This T cell receptor (beta chain) appears in the sequencing data of a study of response to subunit inactivated influenza vaccine. Broader study findings: It was the authors' suggestion that each seasonal influenza vaccination recruits few new T cells.

TCRdb passed the RT-PCR reads through MiXCR, listing each CDR3 protein once. Of about 530,000 distinct CDR3 sequences listed, 10% to 15% were seen once; the top ten hold 9.5% to 13%. Germline lookup yields CDR1 SGDLS and CDR2 YYNGEE. This CDR3 has 15 residues. The ends lost 3 bases at V and 5 bases at J; junction bases unmatched: 7. About this clonotype: Its antigen is unidentified.

This rearrangement joins TRBV9 to TRBJ1-4; TRBD1 agrees at 7 bases. The sequences come from PBMCs from blood, collected on the day of vaccination. The clonotype originates from a man aged 50-59 years who received an inactivated influenza vaccine. This chain's CDR3 is CASSAKTGINEKLFF. The CDR3 DNA reads TGTGCCAGCAGCGCGAAGACAGGGATAAATGAAAAACTGTTTTTT.